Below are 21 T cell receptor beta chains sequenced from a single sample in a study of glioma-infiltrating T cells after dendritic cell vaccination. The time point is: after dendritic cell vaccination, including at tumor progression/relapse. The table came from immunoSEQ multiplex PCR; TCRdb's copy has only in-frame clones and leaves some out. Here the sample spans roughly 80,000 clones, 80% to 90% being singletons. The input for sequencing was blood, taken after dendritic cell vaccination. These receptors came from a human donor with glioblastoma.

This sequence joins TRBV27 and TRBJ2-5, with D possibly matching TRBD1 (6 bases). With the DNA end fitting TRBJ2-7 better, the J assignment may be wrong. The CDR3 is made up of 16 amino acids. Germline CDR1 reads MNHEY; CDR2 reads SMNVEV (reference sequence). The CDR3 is CASSSLDRTKSYEQYF. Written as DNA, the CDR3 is TGTGCCAGCAGTTCCCTGGACAGAACGAAGTCCTACGAGCAGTACTTC.

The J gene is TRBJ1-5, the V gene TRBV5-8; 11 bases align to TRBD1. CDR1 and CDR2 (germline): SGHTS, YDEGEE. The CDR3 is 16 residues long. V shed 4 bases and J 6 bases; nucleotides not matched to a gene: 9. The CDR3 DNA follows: TGTGCCAGCAGCCCTCGGACAGGGGGCGTGGGTCAGCCCCAGCATTTT. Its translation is CASSPRTGGVGQPQHF.

The CDR3 reads CASSLVQDSYEQYF. CDR3 in DNA: TGTGCCAGCAGCTTAGTCCAGGACTCCTACGAGCAGTACTTC. The V call is TRBV7-8, the J call TRBJ2-7; no definite D call. V lost 1 base and J 0 bases, leaving 7 bases between the germline ends. CDR3 length: 14 amino acids. Germline V lookup: CDR1 SGHVS, CDR2 FQNEAQ.

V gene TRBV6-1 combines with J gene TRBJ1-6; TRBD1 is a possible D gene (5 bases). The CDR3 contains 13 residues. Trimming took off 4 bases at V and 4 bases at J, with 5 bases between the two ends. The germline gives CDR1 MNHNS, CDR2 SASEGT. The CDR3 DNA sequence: TGTGCCAGCAGTGGACAGTATAATTCACCCCTCCACTTT. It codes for CASSGQYNSPLHF.

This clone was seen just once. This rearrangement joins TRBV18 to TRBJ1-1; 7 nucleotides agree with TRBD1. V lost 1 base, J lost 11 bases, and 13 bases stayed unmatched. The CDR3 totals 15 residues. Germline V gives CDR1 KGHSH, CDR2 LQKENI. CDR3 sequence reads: CASSPQKGQTANAFF. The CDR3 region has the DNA TGTGCCAGCTCACCACAGAAGGGACAGACGGCCAACGCTTTCTTT.

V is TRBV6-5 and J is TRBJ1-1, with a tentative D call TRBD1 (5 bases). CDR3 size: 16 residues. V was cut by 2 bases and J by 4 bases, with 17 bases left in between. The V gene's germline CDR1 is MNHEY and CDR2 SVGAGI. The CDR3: CASSYGNTDKRTEAFF. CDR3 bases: TGTGCCAGCAGTTACGGGAATACGGACAAACGCACTGAAGCTTTCTTT.

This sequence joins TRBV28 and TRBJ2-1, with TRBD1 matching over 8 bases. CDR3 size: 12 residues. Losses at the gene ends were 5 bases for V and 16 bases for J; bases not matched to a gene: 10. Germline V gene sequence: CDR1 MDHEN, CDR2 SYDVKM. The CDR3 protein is CASSGDEGQEFF. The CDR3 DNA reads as TGTGCCAGCAGTGGGGACGAGGGACAGGAATTCTTC.

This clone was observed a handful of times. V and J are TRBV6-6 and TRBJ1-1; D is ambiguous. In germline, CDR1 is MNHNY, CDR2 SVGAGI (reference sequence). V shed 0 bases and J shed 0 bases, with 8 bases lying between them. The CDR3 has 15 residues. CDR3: CASSYSAGLNTEAFF. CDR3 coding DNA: TGTGCCAGCAGTTACTCTGCAGGCCTGAACACTGAAGCTTTCTTT.

In DNA, the CDR3 is TGCGCCAGCAGGTCGAGACAGGGGGCCGGAGGGGAGCTGTTTTTT. This encodes CASRSRQGAGGELFF. The V and J genes are TRBV5-1 and TRBJ2-2, with 10 nucleotides matching TRBD1. CDR1 and CDR2 (germline): SGHRS, YFSETQ. The J segment lost 8 bases and the V segment lost 5 bases, leaving 9 bases of the junction unmatched. This CDR3 contains 15 residues. Full variable domain (rest looked up from reference TRBV5-1 and TRBJ2-2): KAGVTQTPRYLIKTRGQQVTLSCSPISGHRSVSWYQQTPGQGLQFLFEYFSETQRNKGNFPGRFSGRQFSNSRSEMNVSTLELGDSALYLCASRSRQGAGGELFFGEGSRLTVL.

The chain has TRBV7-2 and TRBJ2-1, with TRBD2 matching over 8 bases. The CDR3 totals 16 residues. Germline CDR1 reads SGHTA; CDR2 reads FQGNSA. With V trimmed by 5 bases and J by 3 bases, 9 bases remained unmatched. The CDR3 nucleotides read TGTGCCAGCAGCGCGGGGGGTAGCGGAAACTACAATGAGCAGTTCTTC. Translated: CASSAGGSGNYNEQFF. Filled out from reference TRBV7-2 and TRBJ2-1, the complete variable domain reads GAGVSQSPSNKVTEKGKDVELRCDPISGHTALYWYRQSLGQGLEFLIYFQGNSAPDKSGLPSDRFSAERTGGSVSTLTIQRTQQEDSAVYLCASSAGGSGNYNEQFFGPGTRLTVL.

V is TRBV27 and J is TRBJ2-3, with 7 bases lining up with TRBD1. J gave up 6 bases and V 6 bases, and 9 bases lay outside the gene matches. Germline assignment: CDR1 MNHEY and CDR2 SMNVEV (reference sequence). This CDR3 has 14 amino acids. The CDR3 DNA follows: TGTGCCAGCAGCCTACAGGGGTTCGGGGATACGCAGTATTTT. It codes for CASSLQGFGDTQYF.

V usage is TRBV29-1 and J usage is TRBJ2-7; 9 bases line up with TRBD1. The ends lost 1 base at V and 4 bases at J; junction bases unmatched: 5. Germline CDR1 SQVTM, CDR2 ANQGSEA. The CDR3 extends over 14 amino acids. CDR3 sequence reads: CSVEAPGTGYEQYF. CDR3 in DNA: TGCAGCGTTGAAGCCCCCGGGACAGGGTACGAGCAGTACTTC.

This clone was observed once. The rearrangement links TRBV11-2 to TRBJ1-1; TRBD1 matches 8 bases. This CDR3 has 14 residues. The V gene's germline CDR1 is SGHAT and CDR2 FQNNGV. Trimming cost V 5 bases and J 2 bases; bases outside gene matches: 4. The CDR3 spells CASSNGQGNTEAFF. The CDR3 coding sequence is TGTGCCAGCAGCAACGGACAGGGAAACACTGAAGCTTTCTTT.

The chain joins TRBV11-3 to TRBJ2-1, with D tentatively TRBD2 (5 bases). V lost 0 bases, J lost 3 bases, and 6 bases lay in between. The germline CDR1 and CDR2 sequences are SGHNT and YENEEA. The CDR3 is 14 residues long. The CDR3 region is CASSLDRDYNEQFF. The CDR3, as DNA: TGTGCCAGCAGCTTAGACCGGGACTACAATGAGCAGTTCTTC.

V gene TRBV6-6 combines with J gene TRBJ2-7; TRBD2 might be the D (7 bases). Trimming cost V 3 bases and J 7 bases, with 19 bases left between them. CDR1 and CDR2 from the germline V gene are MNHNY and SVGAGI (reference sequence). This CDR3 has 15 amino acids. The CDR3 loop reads CASSYQAGAIWEQYF. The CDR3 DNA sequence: TGTGCCAGCAGTTATCAGGCGGGGGCGATCTGGGAGCAGTACTTC.

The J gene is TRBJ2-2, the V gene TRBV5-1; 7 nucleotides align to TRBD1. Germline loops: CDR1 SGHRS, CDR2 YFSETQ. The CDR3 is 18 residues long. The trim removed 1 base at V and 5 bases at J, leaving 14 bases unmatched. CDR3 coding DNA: TGCGCCAGCAGCTTGATAGGGGGCCCAGGGAAACCTACCGGGGAGCTGTTTTTT. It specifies CASSLIGGPGKPTGELFF.

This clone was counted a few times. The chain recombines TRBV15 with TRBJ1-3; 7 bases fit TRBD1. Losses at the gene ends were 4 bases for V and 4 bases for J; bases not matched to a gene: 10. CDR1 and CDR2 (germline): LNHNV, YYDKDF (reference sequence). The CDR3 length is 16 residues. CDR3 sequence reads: CATSITYRGSGNTIYF. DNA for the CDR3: TGTGCCACCAGCATTACTTACAGGGGATCAGGAAACACCATATATTTT.

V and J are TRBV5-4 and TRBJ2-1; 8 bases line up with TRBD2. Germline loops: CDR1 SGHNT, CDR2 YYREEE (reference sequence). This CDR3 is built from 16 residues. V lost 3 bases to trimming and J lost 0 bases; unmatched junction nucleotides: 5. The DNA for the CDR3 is TGTGCCAGCAGCTCCCTCGGGACTAGCTCCTACAATGAGCAGTTCTTC. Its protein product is CASSSLGTSSYNEQFF.

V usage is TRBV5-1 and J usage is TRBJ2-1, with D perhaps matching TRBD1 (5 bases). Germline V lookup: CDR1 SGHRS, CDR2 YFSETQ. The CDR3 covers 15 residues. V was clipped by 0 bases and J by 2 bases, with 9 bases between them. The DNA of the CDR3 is TGCGCCAGCAGCTTGGCTCAGGGAACCTACAATGAGCAGTTCTTC. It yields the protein CASSLAQGTYNEQFF.

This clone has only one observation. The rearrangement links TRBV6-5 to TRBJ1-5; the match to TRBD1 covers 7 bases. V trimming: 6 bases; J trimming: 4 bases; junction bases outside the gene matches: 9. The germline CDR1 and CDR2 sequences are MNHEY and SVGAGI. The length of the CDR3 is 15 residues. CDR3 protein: CASSSTGALNQPQHF. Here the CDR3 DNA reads TGTGCCAGCAGCAGTACAGGGGCTCTGAATCAGCCCCAGCATTTT.

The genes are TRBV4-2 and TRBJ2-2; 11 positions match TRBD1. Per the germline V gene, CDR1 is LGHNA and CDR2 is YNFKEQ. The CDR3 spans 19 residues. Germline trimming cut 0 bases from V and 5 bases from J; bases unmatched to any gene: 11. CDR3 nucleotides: TGTGCCAGCAGCCAAGATATCTGGATGGGGACAGGGGGGACCGGGGAGCTGTTTTTT. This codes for CASSQDIWMGTGGTGELFF.